These T cell receptor beta chains were read from a single sample in a study of CD8+ T cells in alopecia areata. Measured with immunoSEQ multiplex PCR; TCRdb has only the in-frame clones, and not every one. The sample consists of 200,000 or so clones, 58% of them appearing once. Sequences were derived from CD4+ T cells sorted from blood, sampled at week 24, from a patient treated with tofacitinib. These receptors were taken from a human donor with alopecia areata. The CDR3 runs from the conserved cysteine through the conserved F or W. Fields, in order: CDR3 protein, CDR3 DNA, V gene, J gene, clone size, D gene, CDR3 length. The D gene is left open where the match is weak. Only some rows state a clone size, as once, few, many or a class for expanded clones.

CASSYRRTSGNTIYF,TGTGCCAGCAGTTACCGGAGGACTTCTGGAAACACCATATATTTT,TRBV6-5,TRBJ1-3,-,-,15
CASSQADREPNQPQHF,TGTGCCAGCAGCCAAGCCGACAGGGAACCCAATCAGCCCCAGCATTTT,TRBV4-2,TRBJ1-5,-,TRBD1,16
CSDTKKYF,TGCAGCGACACGAAAAAGTACTTC,TRBV29-1,TRBJ2-7,-,-,8
CASSLAFSPGAVNEQFF,TGCGCCAGCAGCTTGGCCTTTTCGCCAGGGGCGGTGAATGAGCAGTTCTTC,TRBV5-1,TRBJ2-1,-,-,17
CASSLQGQGAYEQYF,TGTGCCAGCAGCTTACAGGGACAGGGAGCCTACGAGCAGTACTTC,TRBV11-2,TRBJ2-7,-,TRBD1,15
CASAQGAREWIQYF,TGTGCCAGCGCACAGGGAGCCAGGGAGTGGATTCAGTACTTC,TRBV27,TRBJ2-4,few,-,14
CASSDDRGQETQYF,TGTGCCAGCAGTGATGACAGGGGCCAAGAGACCCAGTACTTC,TRBV2,TRBJ2-5,-,TRBD1,14
CASSTSGGLQAHEQYF,TGCGCCAGCAGCACAAGCGGGGGCCTCCAGGCCCACGAGCAGTACTTC,TRBV5-1,TRBJ2-7,few,TRBD2,16
CASSYSRLGGGEQYF,TGTGCCAGCAGTTACTCGAGGCTCGGGGGCGGCGAGCAGTACTTC,TRBV6-5,TRBJ2-7,many,-,15
CAWNGQGAETQYF,TGTGCCTGGAACGGACAGGGTGCAGAGACCCAGTACTTC,TRBV30,TRBJ2-5,-,TRBD1,13
CASKAQGSSGNTIYF,TGTGCCAGCAAAGCACAGGGGAGCTCTGGAAACACCATATATTTT,TRBV28,TRBJ1-3,-,TRBD1,15
CASLIGQGALETQYF,TGCGCCAGCCTTATCGGACAGGGGGCTTTAGAGACCCAGTACTTC,TRBV5-1,TRBJ2-5,-,TRBD1,15
CASSQRGSKADTQYF,TGTGCCAGCAGTCAGCGGGGATCGAAGGCAGATACGCAGTATTTT,TRBV7-2,TRBJ2-3,-,TRBD2,15
CASSSTGNYGYTF,TGCGCCAGCAGCTCCACAGGGAACTATGGCTACACCTTC,TRBV5-1,TRBJ1-2,-,-,13
CASSELRNNEQFF,TGTGCCAGCAGTGAGTTGAGGAACAATGAGCAGTTCTTC,TRBV2,TRBJ2-1,-,-,13
CASSHPGTGSGYTF,TGCGCCAGCAGCCACCCCGGGACAGGGAGTGGCTACACCTTC,TRBV4-3,TRBJ1-2,-,TRBD1,14
CASSVNRGPMNTEAFF,TGTGCCAGCAGTGTAAACAGGGGACCCATGAACACTGAAGCTTTCTTT,TRBV6-1,TRBJ1-1,-,TRBD1,16
CASSQDYNGGYGYTF,TGTGCCAGCAGCCAAGATTACAACGGGGGCTATGGCTACACCTTC,TRBV4-2,TRBJ1-2,-,-,15
CSVLPVVGDTEAFF,TGCAGCGTTTTACCCGTTGTGGGAGACACTGAAGCTTTCTTT,TRBV29-1,TRBJ1-1,-,-,14
CASSIADVDQPQHF,TGTGCCAGTAGTATAGCAGATGTCGATCAGCCCCAGCATTTT,TRBV19,TRBJ1-5,-,-,14
CASCRTGPGQGDTIYF,TGTGCCAGCTGTAGGACCGGACCGGGACAAGGAGACACCATATATTTT,TRBV2,TRBJ1-3,-,-,16
CASSQGQAGHEQYF,TGTGCCAGCAGCCAAGGTCAGGCGGGGCACGAGCAGTACTTC,TRBV14,TRBJ2-7,-,-,14
CASSSGRYTEAFF,TGTGCCAGCAGTTCAGGGAGATACACTGAAGCTTTCTTT,TRBV6-5,TRBJ1-1,-,-,13
CSGDRGREAFF,TGCAGCGGGGACAGGGGGAGGGAAGCTTTCTTT,TRBV29-1,TRBJ1-1,-,TRBD1,11
CASSPTGGRNSPLHF,TGTGCCAGCAGCCCAACAGGGGGCAGGAATTCACCCCTCCACTTT,TRBV7-2,TRBJ1-6,-,TRBD1,15
CASSQDNADTQYF,TGTGCCAGCAGCCAAGATAACGCAGATACGCAGTATTTT,TRBV4-2,TRBJ2-3,few,-,13
CASSLGWDTQYF,TGTGCCAGCAGCTTAGGATGGGATACGCAGTATTTT,TRBV7-9,TRBJ2-3,few,-,12
CATSRDGRDNQPQHF,TGTGCCACCAGCAGAGATGGGCGCGACAATCAGCCCCAGCATTTT,TRBV15,TRBJ1-5,-,-,15
CASSQSGQGSGSPLHF,TGTGCCAGCAGCCAATCCGGACAGGGATCGGGTTCACCCCTCCACTTT,TRBV4-2,TRBJ1-6,-,TRBD1,16
CATSTPGRPQHF,TGTGCCACCAGCACCCCGGGACGGCCCCAGCATTTT,TRBV15,TRBJ1-5,once,-,12
CASSSQGTSNYEQYF,TGTGCCAGCAGCTCCCAGGGGACTTCAAACTACGAGCAGTACTTC,TRBV11-2,TRBJ2-7,-,-,15
CASSQRTDQETQYF,TGTGCCAGCAGCCAAAGGACGGACCAAGAGACCCAGTACTTC,TRBV5-4,TRBJ2-5,-,-,14
CASSLSQPQHF,TGTGCCAGCAGTTTAAGTCAGCCCCAGCATTTT,TRBV28,TRBJ1-5,-,-,11
CASRNQPQHF,TGTGCCAGTAGGAATCAGCCCCAGCATTTT,TRBV25-1,TRBJ1-5,-,-,10
CATSRDGSKNIQYF,TGTGCCACCAGCAGAGATGGGTCCAAAAACATCCAGTACTTC,TRBV15,TRBJ2-4,-,-,14
CASSRGQGGGEETQYF,TGCGCCAGCAGCCGGGGACAGGGCGGTGGGGAAGAGACCCAGTACTTC,TRBV4-1,TRBJ2-5,few,TRBD1,16
CASSVQDTQYF,TGTGCCAGCAGCGTGCAAGATACGCAGTATTTT,TRBV9,TRBJ2-3,-,-,11
CASSRGGGAYEQYF,TGTGCCAGCAGTAGGGGCGGGGGGGCCTACGAGCAGTACTTC,TRBV6-5,TRBJ2-7,-,TRBD2,14
CAISGQPGQGTYEQYF,TGTGCCATCAGTGGCCAACCGGGACAGGGGACCTACGAGCAGTACTTC,TRBV10-3,TRBJ2-7,-,TRBD1,16
CASSLDRGRGETQYF,TGTGCCAGCAGCTTAGACAGGGGGCGCGGCGAGACCCAGTACTTC,TRBV7-2,TRBJ2-5,few,TRBD1,15
CASSDQGQDEKLFF,TGCGCCAGCAGCGATCAAGGTCAGGATGAAAAACTGTTTTTT,TRBV5-1,TRBJ1-4,many,-,14
CASSIDGVQGGPYNEQFF,TGTGCCAGTAGTATAGATGGGGTACAGGGGGGCCCCTACAATGAGCAGTTCTTC,TRBV19,TRBJ2-1,few,TRBD1,18
CASVSDRGNYGYTF,TGTGCCAGCGTATCGGACAGGGGTAACTATGGCTACACCTTC,TRBV7-9,TRBJ1-2,-,TRBD1,14
CSVDFSGGTDTQYF,TGCAGCGTTGACTTCTCAGGGGGCACAGATACGCAGTATTTT,TRBV29-1,TRBJ2-3,-,-,14
CASSQDWGTGRLAGEAYF,TGCGCCAGCAGCCAAGATTGGGGGACGGGACGACTAGCGGGGGAGGCGTACTTC,TRBV4-3,TRBJ2-4,-,TRBD2,18
CASSAYYEQYF,TGTGCCAGCAGTGCCTACTACGAGCAGTACTTC,TRBV2,TRBJ2-7,few,-,11
CSALVSSGNTIYF,TGCAGCGCACTAGTAAGCTCTGGAAACACCATATATTTT,TRBV29-1,TRBJ1-3,few,-,13
CASSFGASGYNEQFF,TGTGCCAGCAGCTTCGGGGCTAGCGGCTACAATGAGCAGTTCTTC,TRBV11-1,TRBJ2-1,-,TRBD2,15
CASREQETQYF,TGTGCCAGCAGAGAGCAAGAGACCCAGTACTTC,TRBV7-9,TRBJ2-5,-,-,11
CATSKRQETQYF,TGTGCCACCAGCAAAAGACAAGAGACCCAGTACTTC,TRBV15,TRBJ2-5,-,-,12
CAWEPGTGQNEQFF,TGTGCCTGGGAACCCGGGACAGGGCAGAATGAGCAGTTCTTC,TRBV30,TRBJ2-1,-,TRBD1,14
CASSPSQTNYGYTF,TGTGCCAGCAGCCCCAGCCAGACCAACTATGGCTACACCTTC,TRBV7-2,TRBJ1-2,-,-,14
CASSRNADNEQFF,TGTGCCAGCAGTAGGAACGCGGACAATGAGCAGTTCTTC,TRBV7-2,TRBJ2-1,-,-,13
CASSQAEATPYEQYF,TGCGCCAGCAGCCAAGCGGAGGCTACCCCCTACGAGCAGTACTTC,TRBV4-1,TRBJ2-7,-,-,15
CASSLGTGGGNQPQHF,TGCGCCAGCAGCTTGGGGACCGGAGGGGGCAATCAGCCCCAGCATTTT,TRBV5-1,TRBJ1-5,once,-,16
CASSGLRPTATQYF,TGTGCCAGCTCGGGACTAAGGCCTACAGCCACGCAGTATTTT,TRBV18,TRBJ2-3,-,TRBD2,14
CASSPDTGRGQETQYF,TGTGCCAGCAGCCCTGACACGGGTAGGGGACAAGAGACCCAGTACTTC,TRBV11-2,TRBJ2-5,-,-,16
CASSFLSTLLRQGEAFF,TGTGCCAGCAGCTTTCTTTCGACTCTTTTGAGACAGGGGGAAGCTTTCTTT,TRBV5-6,TRBJ1-1,once,TRBD1,17
CASSFGTDQVTQYF,TGTGCCAGCAGCTTCGGGACGGATCAAGTGACCCAGTACTTC,TRBV5-4,TRBJ2-5,-,-,14
CSVGTGATGELFF,TGCAGCGTCGGGACAGGGGCTACCGGGGAGCTGTTTTTT,TRBV29-1,TRBJ2-2,few,TRBD1,13